This TCR beta chain was obtained from a study of blood T cell repertoires in COVID-19. Study-wide context: There were acute and convalescent COVID-19 samples, and they came from the United States, Italy and Spain. PBMCs, B-cell-depleted T cells, or T cells were the source of the cDNA or gDNA that made up the material.

The assay was immunoSEQ multiplex PCR, and TCRdb's table has in-frame clones only and misses some. The table lists about 60,000 clones, about 91% of them singletons, with about 7.3% in the top ten. J gave up 3 bases and V 0 bases, and 10 bases lay outside the gene matches. The germline gives CDR1 SGHNT, CDR2 YYREEE (reference sequence). The CDR3 runs 17 residues. Sample: peripheral blood. The J gene is TRBJ2-3, the V gene TRBV5-4; the match to TRBD2 covers 7 bases. This clonotype was obtained from a human donor in a cohort sampled during active COVID-19. CDR3 protein: CASSLGGEGLWTDTQYF. The CDR3 DNA reads TGTGCCAGCAGCTTGGGAGGGGAGGGGCTCTGGACAGATACGCAGTATTTT.